Given below is one T cell receptor beta chain in context. This clonotype showed up just a few times. Its antigen is still unknown. It has no much larger one-base neighbor in the sample; base qualities were not kept. Library construction relied on PCR. Sequencer: Illumina HiSeq 2500. TCR library preparation used molecular barcoding, with unique molecular identifiers applied to normalize quantification of the TCRbeta repertoire. Using fastp trimming at Q25 and MiXCR clonotype assembly, TCRdb reanalyzed the public sequencing data and kept in-frame beta chains. Rows with one shared CDR3 protein collapse into an entry with the most common genes and DNA. The sample contains about 980,000 distinct CDR3 sequences, about 26% of them found a single time. The ten largest clones represent over 25% of the sample. These data are taken from a study of T-cell reconstitution after alpha-beta-depleted transplantation in children (dated by TCRdb to the mid-2010s). Context from the whole study: The study quantitatively tracked T-cell immune reconstitution after TCRalphabeta/CD19-depleted allogeneic hematopoietic cell transplantation in children using TCR repertoire profiling.

The treatment or condition label here, explained by the study, means: allogeneic hematopoietic cell transplantation with graft depleted of TCRalphabeta T cells and CD19 B cells. The children who served as transplant recipients had been given grafts of TCRalphabeta/CD19-depleted allogeneic hematopoietic cells. Summary of the overall study and its limitations: In some patients, the high TCRbeta diversity seen at day 60 was put down to recipient T cells and intrathymic progenitors that had survived conditioning. Hyperexpanded clone frequencies declined over subsequent months; after one year, T-cell counts and TCRbeta diversity were mostly attributed to newly produced T cells. The apparently early alphabetaT-cell count recovery about two months after transplant was reportedly dependent on only several hundred rapidly expanded clones derived from non-depleted graft cells.

This receptor was taken from a boy less than two years old who had a stem cell transplant for SCID, so the T cells may come from the graft donor. The sequences come from PBMCs, mostly from graft donor cells, collected 360 days after TCRalphabeta/CD19-depleted stem cell transplant.

CDR3 reads: CASSHAGFNQPQHF. The DNA sequence is given as TGTGCCAGCAGTCATGCCGGATTCAATCAGCCCCAGCATTTT. The chain was built from TRBV7-2 and TRBJ1-5; a confident D gene designation cannot be given. CDR1 and CDR2 were assigned from the germline V gene as SGHTA and FQGNSA. The germline ends are 12 bases apart after V is trimmed by 6 bases and J by 3 bases. Its CDR3 holds 14 amino acids, cysteine through phenylalanine. The retained sequence is limited to the CDR3, 42 bases, with the frame set at the first base.